The rows below give T cell receptor beta chains drawn from one sample of a study of blood T cell repertoires in COVID-19. Some clones are missing from TCRdb's copy, which holds only in-frame ones; the method was immunoSEQ multiplex PCR. The sample consists of under 150,000 clones, about 88% of them appearing once. Material for sequencing was peripheral blood. The receptors come from a woman between 65 and 79 years old who had recovered from COVID-19. CDR3s leave out the opening cysteine and the closing phenylalanine or tryptophan.

V gene	J gene	CDR3 protein
TRBV9	TRBJ2-7	ASSPGDRGHEQY
TRBV6-5	TRBJ2-7	ASSYSGGPGEQY
TRBV7-2	TRBJ2-7	ASSADRGGEQY
TRBV5-4	TRBJ1-1	ASSGQGWTEAF
TRBV5-1	TRBJ1-4	ASSLGAEKLF
TRBV12-3/TRBV12-4	TRBJ1-4	ASSSDEKLF
TRBV19	TRBJ1-4	ASSIAGEKLF
TRBV10-3	TRBJ1-4	AISEGGDRAIKLF
TRBV19	TRBJ2-2	ASSTPGTSGTLRRELF
TRBV19	TRBJ2-3	ASRYGASGSGTQY
TRBV5-1	TRBJ2-5	ASSFGADGSEETQY
TRBV15	TRBJ2-3	ATSPRQPGADTQY
TRBV9	TRBJ2-2	ASRTGASTTGELF
TRBV4-1	TRBJ2-6	ASSQGYSGANVLT
TRBV30	TRBJ2-7	AWSRGSSYEQY
TRBV4-2	TRBJ2-7	ASSRGTPSYEQY
TRBV5-8	TRBJ2-1	ASSLDSGRYNEQF
TRBV3-1/TRBV3-2	TRBJ2-5	ASSPGLAETQY
TRBV7-3	TRBJ2-3	ASSSVVGAARTDTQY
TRBV5-1	TRBJ2-3	ASSLVVVRGGSTDTQY
TRBV3-1/TRBV3-2	TRBJ2-3	ASSQDLFSSGVTDTQY
TRBV3-1/TRBV3-2	TRBJ1-6	ASSPRAGLANSPLH
TRBV5-4	TRBJ2-7	ASSSAINSYEQY
TRBV7-2	TRBJ1-1	ASSFGDSSRTEAF
TRBV6-6	TRBJ1-5	ASSSGGGQPQH
TRBV30	TRBJ1-1	AWIYSRGGGTEAF
TRBV4-3	TRBJ2-7	ASSQDPGFNGQY
TRBV5-4	TRBJ2-7	ASSLGGETYEQY
TRBV9	TRBJ1-2	ASSVGRADYGYT
TRBV15	TRBJ1-5	ATSGGQVSNQPQH
TRBV28	TRBJ1-2	AITGGYGYT
TRBV19	TRBJ2-1	ASNPRLAYNEQF
TRBV4-2	TRBJ2-5	ASSQEWASGTLRETQY
TRBV6-5	TRBJ1-4	ASSYSGTPGEKLF
TRBV7-3	TRBJ2-1	ASSSLAGSSDEQF
TRBV6-4	TRBJ1-5	ASSLPPGARYSNQPQH
TRBV7-2	TRBJ1-6	ASSWTGGVGSPLH
TRBV3-1/TRBV3-2	TRBJ2-5	ASSLFQGRKETQY
TRBV30	TRBJ1-5	AWSRSLDSPNQPQH
TRBV5-5	TRBJ2-3	ASSLYRNEGTQY
TRBV20-1	TRBJ1-6	SARGQVDSPLH
TRBV14	TRBJ1-3	ASSQGFGGSGNTIY
TRBV5-1	TRBJ2-2	ASSPGQKRNTGELF
TRBV18	TRBJ2-3	ASSPPRTGWQGWEDTQY
TRBV28	TRBJ2-7	ASRVGHSYEQY
TRBV6-2/TRBV6-3	TRBJ2-5	ASSPAVARGETQY
TRBV12-3/TRBV12-4	TRBJ2-7	ASSPGWGSEQY
TRBV7-2	TRBJ2-1	ASSLASGYNEQF
TRBV5-5	TRBJ2-7	ASSPATSGGSYEQY
TRBV18	TRBJ1-2	ASSPGTTSWRSPNYGYT
TRBV2	TRBJ1-4	ASSEANPYGEGKGEKLF
TRBV11-2	TRBJ1-1	ASSSIQLNTEAF
TRBV3-1/TRBV3-2	TRBJ1-1	ASSQSGSGTEAF
TRBV5-1	TRBJ1-2	ASSLSGGRGYT
TRBV6-1	TRBJ2-1	ASSELSGEGGEQF